These 13 T cell receptor beta chains originate from one sample sequenced in a study of CD8 T cells in ankylosing spondylitis. Notes on the study in general: A motif of fewer than ten highly homologous TCR beta variants was seen as apparently characteristic of ankylosing spondylitis blood.

For these receptors, no antigen is known. Via MiXCR, TCRdb re-called the 5' RACE reads, giving one row per CDR3 protein. The table has roughly 350,000 distinct CDR3 sequences, roughly 8% seen once. Sample: blood, either unsorted or a sorted T cell fraction (not recorded which). Every receptor here comes from a male donor with ankylosing spondylitis.

The chain combines TRBV20-1 with TRBJ2-1, with D maybe TRBD2 (6 bases). CDR1 and CDR2 from the germline V gene are DFQATT and SNEGSKA (reference sequence). The CDR3 runs 14 residues. The V and J ends lost 5 bases and 10 bases respectively, with 21 bases between them. The CDR3 DNA sequence: TGCAGTGCTCGGAAGGGTGCGGGAAGATTGGAGCAGTTCTTC. This translates into CSARKGAGRLEQFF.

This clonotype occurred a few times. The chain has TRBV10-3 and TRBJ2-7; 8 bases agree with TRBD2. This CDR3 contains 16 residues. Trimming at V came to 5 bases and at J to 5 bases, leaving 14 bases not matched to a gene. Looked up from germline, CDR1 is ENHRY and CDR2 is SYGVKD. The CDR3 nucleotides read TGTGCCATCAGTCTTAACTCGGGAGGGATCTTAAACGAGCAGTACTTC. Encoded protein: CAISLNSGGILNEQYF.

This clonotype was seen a handful of times. V and J are TRBV19 and TRBJ1-1; tentative D call: TRBD1 (5 bases). Deletions cut 7 bases from V and 3 bases from J, with 15 bases between. The CDR3 has 14 amino acids. Germline-derived CDR1 and CDR2 are LNHDA and SQIVND (reference sequence). CDR3 coding DNA: TGTGCCAGTACCACCTCCAGGGCCTACACTGAAGCTTTCTTT. This sequence encodes CASTTSRAYTEAFF. Based on the CDR3 plus reference TRBV19 and TRBJ1-1, the full variable domain is DGGITQSPKYLFRKEGQNVTLSCEQNLNHDAMYWYRQDPGQGLRLIYYSQIVNDFQKGDIAEGYSVSREKKESFPLTVTSAQKNPTAFYLCASTTSRAYTEAFFGQGTRLTVV.

This clonotype was observed a few times. The J gene is TRBJ2-5, the V gene TRBV6-5, with 9 bases identical to TRBD1. Germline CDR1 reads MNHEY; CDR2 reads SVGAGI. This CDR3 contains 18 residues. J gave up 3 bases and V 0 bases, and 11 bases lay outside the gene matches. The CDR3 is CASSYSRDRAIGEETQYF. The DNA of the CDR3 is TGTGCCAGCAGTTACTCGAGGGACAGGGCAATTGGTGAAGAGACCCAGTACTTC.

A remark on this clonotype: A clone one base away is much larger, so this may be a read error. The rearrangement links TRBV25-1 to TRBJ2-3; 8 bases agree with TRBD1. Germline CDR1 MGHDK, CDR2 SYGVNS. The CDR3 sequence is 12 residues long. CDR3: CASSSQGVTRYF. In DNA form, the CDR3 reads TGTGCCAGCAGTTCACAGGGGGTCACGCGGTATTTT.

This clonotype has just a few counts. This rearrangement joins TRBV12-3 or TRBV12-4 to TRBJ2-1, with TRBD2 as a possible D gene (6 bases). This CDR3 spans 16 amino acids. V lost 8 bases to trimming and J lost 0 bases, with 17 bases between them. The CDR3 loop is CASPPGVLFSYNEQFF. CDR3 nucleotides: TGTGCCAGCCCACCGGGGGTGCTATTCTCCTACAATGAGCAGTTCTTC.

The chain carries TRBV11-3 and TRBJ1-1, with D possibly being TRBD1 (6 bases). This CDR3 is 15 amino acids long. Germline V gene data show CDR1 as SGHNT and CDR2 as YENEEA. V was shortened by 1 base and J by 4 bases, with 13 bases between the two germline ends. The chain's CDR3 is CASSLVPSRGTEAFF. CDR3 sequence (DNA): TGTGCCAGCAGCTTAGTCCCCAGCAGGGGCACTGAAGCTTTCTTT.

The J gene is TRBJ2-3, the V gene TRBV7-3, with 11 bases that match TRBD2. The CDR3 contains 18 residues. The germline CDR1 and CDR2 sequences are SGHTA and FQGTGA. The V gene end was trimmed by 5 bases and the J gene end by 0 bases; junction bases not matched to a gene: 10. The CDR3 coding sequence is TGTGCCAGCAGCCCCGGGACTAGCGGAAGATCTAGCACAGATACGCAGTATTTT. This codes for CASSPGTSGRSSTDTQYF.

V gene TRBV2 combines with J gene TRBJ2-3; no definite D call. From germline, CDR1 is SNHLY and CDR2 FYNNEI. The CDR3 consists of 15 residues. V was trimmed by 2 bases and J by 4 bases, leaving 13 bases between them. CDR3 residues: CASSELGVLADTQYF. The CDR3 DNA reads TGTGCCAGCAGTGAACTCGGAGTTCTCGCAGATACGCAGTATTTT. The full variable domain, in which reference TRBV2 and TRBJ2-3 provide the parts outside the CDR3, is EPEVTQTPSHQVTQMGQEVILRCVPISNHLYFYWYRQILGQKVEFLVSFYNNEISEKSEIFDDQFSVERPDGSNFTLKIRSTKLEDSAMYFCASSELGVLADTQYFGPGTRLTVL.

The table lists this clonotype with a few counts. The chain carries TRBV20-1 and TRBJ1-5, with a weak D call TRBD1 (5 bases). This CDR3 spans 12 amino acids. Germline V gene lookup returns CDR1 DFQATT and CDR2 SNEGSKA (reference sequence). Trimming removed 2 bases from V and 8 bases from J, with 10 bases in between. CDR3 in DNA: TGCAGTGCTAGACCAGGGTTGAAGCCCCAGCATTTT. Amino acid sequence: CSARPGLKPQHF.

This clonotype has only a few counts. The rearrangement joins TRBV5-1 to TRBJ2-6; D is uncertain. V was clipped by 7 bases and J by 4 bases, with 3 bases between them. The CDR3 contains 11 residues. Germline loops: CDR1 SGHRS, CDR2 YFSETQ. This CDR3 is CASGGANVLTF. For the CDR3, the DNA is TGCGCCAGCGGAGGGGCCAACGTCCTGACTTTC.

This clonotype has at least ten counts. One end of the junction fails to match germline, which may point to a read error. The chain couples TRBV4-1 to TRBJ1-4, with 10 nucleotides matching TRBD1. This CDR3 spans 15 amino acids. Germline V CDR1 and CDR2: MGHRA, YSYEKL. In DNA form, the CDR3 reads TGCGCCAGCAGCCTACCGGGACAGGGGCTCCCGGCCCCTATTTTT. Translation: CASSLPGQGLPAPIF.

V usage is TRBV10-3 and J usage is TRBJ2-1, with 7 bases lining up with TRBD1. The V gene end was trimmed by 11 bases and the J gene end by 6 bases; junction bases not matched to a gene: 10. Germline loops: CDR1 ENHRY, CDR2 SYGVKD. The CDR3 spans 13 residues. In DNA, the CDR3 is TGTGCCTACCGGGACAGATCCATCAATGAGCAGTTCTTC. Its protein is CAYRDRSINEQFF.